Each of the 17 T cell receptor beta chains below was sequenced from the same sample in a study of blood T cell repertoires in COVID-19 (dated by TCRdb to the early 2020s). Receptors were amplified or captured by the immunoSEQ multiplex PCR assay. Not all clones reach the TCRdb copy of this immuneACCESS table, which keeps in-frame sequences only. Checked studies attribute under half of the gap to unresolved V genes and leave the rest unexplained. Within this sample are roughly 27,000 clones, with 88% of them counted one time only. Around 6.2% of the sample goes to the ten largest clones. Sequencing was done on a sample of peripheral blood. These receptors were taken from a human donor in a cohort sampled during active COVID-19.

The chain recombines TRBV19 with TRBJ1-3; possible D gene TRBD1, 5 bases. The CDR3 length is 13 residues. V lost 1 base and J lost 8, with 9 bases in between. Germline V lookup: CDR1 LNHDA, CDR2 SQIVND (reference sequence). The CDR3 protein is CASSIGGADTIYF. DNA of the CDR3: TGTGCCAGTAGTATAGGGGGCGCGGACACCATATATTTT. The full variable domain, its missing parts supplied by reference TRBV19 and TRBJ1-3, is DGGITQSPKYLFRKEGQNVTLSCEQNLNHDAMYWYRQDPGQGLRLIYYSQIVNDFQKGDIAEGYSVSREKKESFPLTVTSAQKNPTAFYLCASSIGGADTIYFGEGSWLTVV.

This chain links TRBV7-9 with TRBJ2-7, with D maybe TRBD2 (6 bases). This CDR3 is 15 amino acids long. Trimming removed 4 bases at V and 3 bases at J, with 16 bases between. Germline CDR1 is SEHNR and CDR2 is FQNEAQ (reference sequence). DNA for the CDR3: TGTGCCAGCAGCTCCCGAGCTGGGGAGGTCTACGAGCAGTACTTC. This encodes CASSSRAGEVYEQYF.

This clone was seen just once. The chain combines TRBV7-2 with TRBJ2-3; 9 bases map to TRBD1. CDR1 is SGHTA, CDR2 FQGNSA, per germline. CDR3 length: 16 amino acids. With 6 bases clipped from V and 6 bases from J, the junction kept 13 bases outside the gene matches. The DNA of the CDR3 is TGTGCCAGCAGATCACCGGGACAGGGTATAATGGATACGCAGTATTTT. It codes for CASRSPGQGIMDTQYF.

This sequence joins TRBV4-1 and TRBJ1-2; TRBD1 agrees at 8 bases. In germline, CDR1 is MGHRA, CDR2 YSYEKL. Trimming at V came to 1 base and at J to 3 bases, leaving 4 bases not matched to a gene. The CDR3 is 15 amino acids. The DNA of the CDR3 is TGCGCCAGCAGCCAAGTGCCAGGGGGCGACTATGGCTACACCTTC. It is translated as CASSQVPGGDYGYTF.

The chain combines TRBV7-2 with TRBJ2-1, with TRBD2 identical over 8 bases. The CDR3 sequence is 15 residues long. V lost 1 base and J lost 5; bases outside the gene matches: 4. Germline V gene lookup returns CDR1 SGHTA and CDR2 FQGNSA. The CDR3 DNA reads TGTGCCAGCAGCTTAGATCTAGCGGGCCACAATGAGCAGTTCTTC. It codes for CASSLDLAGHNEQFF. The full variable domain, completed using reference TRBV7-2 and TRBJ2-1, is GAGVSQSPSNKVTEKGKDVELRCDPISGHTALYWYRQSLGQGLEFLIYFQGNSAPDKSGLPSDRFSAERTGGSVSTLTIQRTQQEDSAVYLCASSLDLAGHNEQFFGPGTRLTVL.

The chain links TRBV4-1 to TRBJ1-2; weak D call: TRBD1 (5 bases). CDR1 is MGHRA and CDR2 is YSYEKL in the germline V gene. This CDR3 spans 17 amino acids. V lost 3 bases and J 0 bases, leaving 17 bases between the germline ends. CDR3 DNA: TGCGCCAGCAGCCACCCGAGCCCCAGGGTGGCTAACTATGGCTACACCTTC. Translation: CASSHPSPRVANYGYTF.

The chain joins TRBV19 to TRBJ1-3; D call uncertain. Germline assignment: CDR1 LNHDA and CDR2 SQIVND (reference sequence). V was pared by 5 bases and J by 0 bases, with 11 bases between. The CDR3 runs to 15 residues. The CDR3 sequence is CASSLGLTSGNTIYF. In DNA, the CDR3 is TGTGCCAGTAGTCTCGGACTGACCTCTGGAAACACCATATATTTT.

The chain employs TRBV11-2 and TRBJ1-1; D is unclear. The germline V gene encodes CDR1 SGHAT and CDR2 FQNNGV. This CDR3 is built from 11 residues. V gave up 3 bases and J gave up 6 bases, with 5 bases separating them. The CDR3 loop is CASSFLAEAFF. CDR3 bases: TGTGCCAGCAGCTTCCTCGCTGAAGCTTTCTTT.

J is TRBJ2-1 and V is TRBV4-3; 8 bases map to TRBD2. The CDR3 is made up of 18 amino acids. The germline CDR1 and CDR2 sequences are LGHNA and YSLEER. The V gene end was trimmed by 0 bases and the J gene end by 0 bases; junction bases not matched to a gene: 7. Written as DNA, the CDR3 is TGCGCCAGCAGCCAAGATCGGGGGGGTTTAAGCTCCTACAATGAGCAGTTCTTC. This gives the protein CASSQDRGGLSSYNEQFF.

The chain carries TRBV11-3 and TRBJ2-1; possible D gene TRBD1, 6 bases. CDR3 length: 14 amino acids. The germline V gene encodes CDR1 SGHNT and CDR2 YENEEA. Trimming stripped 5 bases from V and 5 bases from J, with 13 bases between. The CDR3 sequence is CASSGRTEHNEQFF. In DNA, the CDR3 is TGTGCCAGCAGCGGACGGACAGAGCACAATGAGCAGTTCTTC.

V usage is TRBV28 and J usage is TRBJ1-4; possible D gene TRBD1, 6 bases. The CDR3 covers 14 residues. The V end lost 10 bases, the J end lost 7 bases, and 19 bases lay between the germline ends. The germline V gene has CDR1 MDHEN and CDR2 SYDVKM. Here the CDR3 DNA reads TGTGCCACGAACCGGGACACCTCGATTGAAAAACTGTTTTTT. Amino acids: CATNRDTSIEKLFF.

Only a few counts were recorded for this clone. The V and J genes are TRBV3-1 (or the pseudogene TRBV3-2) and TRBJ1-2; a weak D match, TRBD1 (6 bases). This CDR3 comprises 18 residues. The V and J ends lost 4 bases and 4 bases respectively, with 25 bases between them. CDR1 is LGHDT, CDR2 YNNKEL, per germline (reference sequence). The CDR3: CASSPSEGRGGGGYGYTF. DNA for the CDR3: TGTGCCAGCAGCCCCTCCGAGGGAAGGGGAGGGGGTGGCTATGGCTACACCTTC.

The chain recombines TRBV6-5 with TRBJ1-6, with TRBD1 identical over 9 bases. CDR1 MNHEY and CDR2 SVGAGI come from the germline V gene. V trimming: 10 bases; J trimming: 7 bases; junction bases outside the gene matches: 8. This CDR3 has 14 amino acids. CDR3 in amino acids: CAIGGTGWNSPLHF. The DNA for the CDR3 is TGTGCCATCGGCGGGACAGGGTGGAATTCACCCCTCCACTTT.

The CDR3, as DNA: TGTGCCAGCAGTTACCAGCGAACAGGGGGCGGTTATGGCTACACCTTC. The encoded protein is CASSYQRTGGGYGYTF. The chain couples TRBV6-5 to TRBJ1-2; 9 bases line up with TRBD1. This CDR3 is 16 amino acids long. The germline V gene has CDR1 MNHEY and CDR2 SVGAGI. With V trimmed by 2 bases and J by 5 bases, 9 bases remained unmatched.

The chain is built from TRBV6-5 and TRBJ2-7; TRBD2 might be the D (5 bases). Germline CDR1 and CDR2: MNHEY and SVGAGI. This CDR3 contains 11 residues. The V end was cut by 10 bases, the J end by 4 bases, with 11 bases between. CDR3 DNA: TGTGCCACCGGACTGAAATACGAGCAGTACTTC. Protein sequence: CATGLKYEQYF.

The chain is built from TRBV13 and TRBJ2-3; 11 bases fit TRBD1. Germline V gene sequence: CDR1 PRHDT, CDR2 FYEKMQ (reference sequence). V trimming: 3 bases; J trimming: 4 bases; junction bases outside the gene matches: 6. CDR3 length equals 16 residues. The CDR3 DNA follows: TGTGCCAGCAGCTTCGGGACAGGGGGTAATTCAGATACGCAGTATTTT. Translating it yields CASSFGTGGNSDTQYF.

The chain joins TRBV27 to TRBJ2-7; D is perhaps TRBD1 (7 bases). The ends were cut back, 10 bases at V and 4 bases at J, with 14 bases in the middle. Germline loops: CDR1 MNHEY, CDR2 SMNVEV (reference sequence). This CDR3 contains 12 residues. The CDR3 DNA follows: TGTGCCACCAAGGAGGGGGCTTACGAGCAGTACTTC. Its translation is CATKEGAYEQYF.